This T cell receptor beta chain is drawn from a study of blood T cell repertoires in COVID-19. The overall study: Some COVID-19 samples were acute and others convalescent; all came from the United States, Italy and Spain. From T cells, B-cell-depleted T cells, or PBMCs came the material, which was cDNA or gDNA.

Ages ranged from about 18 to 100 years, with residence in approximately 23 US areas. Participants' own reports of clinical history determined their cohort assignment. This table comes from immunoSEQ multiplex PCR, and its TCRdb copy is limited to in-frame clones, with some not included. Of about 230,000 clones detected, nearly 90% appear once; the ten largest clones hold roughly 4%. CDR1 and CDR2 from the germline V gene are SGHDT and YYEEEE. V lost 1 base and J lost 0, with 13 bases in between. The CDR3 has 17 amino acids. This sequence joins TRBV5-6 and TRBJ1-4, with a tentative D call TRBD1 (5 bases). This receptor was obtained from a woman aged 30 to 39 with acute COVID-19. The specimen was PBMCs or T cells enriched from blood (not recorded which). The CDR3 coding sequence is TGTGCCAGCAGCTTGTGGGGGGAGGAGGCAACTAATGAAAAACTGTTTTTT. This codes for CASSLWGEEATNEKLFF.